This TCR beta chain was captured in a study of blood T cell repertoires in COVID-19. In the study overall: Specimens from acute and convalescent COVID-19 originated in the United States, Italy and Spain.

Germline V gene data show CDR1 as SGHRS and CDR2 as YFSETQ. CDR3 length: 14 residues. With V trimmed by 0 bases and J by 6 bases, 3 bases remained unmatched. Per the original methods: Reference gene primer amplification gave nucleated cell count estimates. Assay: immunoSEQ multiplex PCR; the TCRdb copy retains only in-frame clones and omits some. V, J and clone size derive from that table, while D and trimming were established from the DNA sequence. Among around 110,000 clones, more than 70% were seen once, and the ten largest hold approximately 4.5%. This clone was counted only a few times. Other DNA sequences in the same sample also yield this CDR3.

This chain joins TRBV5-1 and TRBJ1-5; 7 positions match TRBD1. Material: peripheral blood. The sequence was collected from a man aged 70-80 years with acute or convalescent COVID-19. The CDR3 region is CASSLEGAGQPQHF. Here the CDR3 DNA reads TGCGCCAGCAGCTTGGAGGGGGCGGGTCAGCCCCAGCATTTT.